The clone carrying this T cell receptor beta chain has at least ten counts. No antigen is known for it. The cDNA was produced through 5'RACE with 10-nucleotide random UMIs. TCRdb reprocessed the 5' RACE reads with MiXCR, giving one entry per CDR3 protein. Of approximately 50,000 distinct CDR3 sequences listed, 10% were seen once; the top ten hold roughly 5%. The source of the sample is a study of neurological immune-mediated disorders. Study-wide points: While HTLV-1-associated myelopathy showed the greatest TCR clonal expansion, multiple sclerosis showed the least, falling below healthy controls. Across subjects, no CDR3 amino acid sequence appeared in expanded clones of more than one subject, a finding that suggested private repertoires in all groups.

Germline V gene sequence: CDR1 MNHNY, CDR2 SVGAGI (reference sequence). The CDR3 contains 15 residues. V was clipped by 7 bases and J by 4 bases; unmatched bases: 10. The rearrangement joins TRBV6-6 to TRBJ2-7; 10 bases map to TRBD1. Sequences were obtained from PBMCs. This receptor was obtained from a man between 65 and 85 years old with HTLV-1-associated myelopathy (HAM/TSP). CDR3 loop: CASKSGQGVWYEQYF. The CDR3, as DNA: TGTGCCAGCAAGAGTGGACAGGGGGTATGGTACGAGCAGTACTTC.